A single sample gave rise to the 24 T cell receptor beta chains below, sequenced in a study of blood T cell repertoires in COVID-19. The data were produced by immunoSEQ multiplex PCR, yet TCRdb's version contains in-frame clones alone and is incomplete. The table records some 220,000 clones, approximately 80% of them present only once. Sample: PBMCs or T cells enriched from blood (not recorded which). Receptors originate from a woman in her forties with acute COVID-19.

The V gene is TRBV24-1, the J gene TRBJ2-5, with 10 bases fitting TRBD2. The CDR3 extends over 15 amino acids. Looked up from germline, CDR1 is KGHDR and CDR2 is SFDVKD. Trimming took 6 bases from V and 2 from J; bases not matched to a gene: 5. The CDR3 region has the DNA TGTGCCACCAGTTCCTATAGCGGGGGGCAAGAGACCCAGTACTTC. This translates into CATSSYSGGQETQYF.

The chain employs TRBV7-9 and TRBJ1-1; perhaps TRBD1 as D (5 bases). Germline CDR1 reads SEHNR; CDR2 reads FQNEAQ (reference sequence). The CDR3 loop spans 14 amino acids. The V gene lost 5 bases and the J gene lost 0 bases, with 10 bases spanning the gap. The CDR3 here is CASSPQTVNTEAFF. Written as DNA, the CDR3 is TGTGCCAGCAGCCCCCAGACAGTGAACACTGAAGCTTTCTTT. Together with reference TRBV7-9 and TRBJ1-1, the CDR3 gives the full variable domain: DTGVSQNPRHKITKRGQNVTFRCDPISEHNRLYWYRQTLGQGPEFLTYFQNEAQLEKSRLLSDRFSAERPKGSFSTLEIQRTEQGDSAMYLCASSPQTVNTEAFFGQGTRLTVV.

The chain joins TRBV30 to TRBJ1-1; 9 bases are a match to TRBD1. V lost 0 bases and J lost 5; bases outside the gene matches: 4. The germline CDR1 and CDR2 sequences are GTSNPN and SVGIG (reference sequence). This CDR3 is built from 14 residues. CDR3 nucleotides: TGTGCCTGGAGTGTACAGGGGGCGTGGACTGAAGCTTTCTTT. It specifies CAWSVQGAWTEAFF.

The chain has TRBV30 and TRBJ1-5, with unresolved D. Trimming shortened V by 2 bases and J by 3 bases, and 8 bases separated the two germline ends. CDR1 and CDR2 (germline): GTSNPN, SVGIG (reference sequence). The CDR3 extends over 13 amino acids. This chain's CDR3 is CAWSWRDNQPQHF. DNA for the CDR3: TGTGCCTGGAGTTGGCGGGACAATCAGCCCCAGCATTTT.

The V gene is TRBV7-9, the J gene TRBJ2-5; D might be TRBD1 (6 bases). CDR3 length: 14 amino acids. Per germline, CDR1 SEHNR and CDR2 FQNEAQ (reference sequence). V was pared by 5 bases and J by 3 bases, with 13 bases between. The CDR3, as DNA: TGTGCCAGCAGCGCCACCTCAGGGGAAGAGACCCAGTACTTC. This codes for CASSATSGEETQYF. Supplemented by reference TRBV7-9 and TRBJ2-5, the full variable domain reads DTGVSQNPRHKITKRGQNVTFRCDPISEHNRLYWYRQTLGQGPEFLTYFQNEAQLEKSRLLSDRFSAERPKGSFSTLEIQRTEQGDSAMYLCASSATSGEETQYFGPGTRLLVL.

The chain recombines TRBV6-4 with TRBJ1-5, with TRBD1 matching 7 bases. The CDR3 is made up of 19 amino acids. Per germline, CDR1 MRHNA and CDR2 SNTAGT. After removal of 3 bases from V and 0 bases from J, the junction contained 14 bases not matched to a gene. The DNA of the CDR3 is TGTGCCAGCAGTGATCGTATAGGACAGGTATCGTATAGCAATCAGCCCCAGCATTTT. Amino acid sequence: CASSDRIGQVSYSNQPQHF.

This chain uses TRBV6-5 with TRBJ1-1; a weak D match, TRBD1 (5 bases). There are 14 residues in the CDR3. CDR1 and CDR2 from the germline V gene are MNHEY and SVGAGI. V was pared by 7 bases and J by 8 bases, with 20 bases between. CDR3 bases: TGTGCCAGCACCAAGGGCTGGGGCGTCGCGGAAGCTTTCTTT. This translates into CASTKGWGVAEAFF.

This chain connects TRBV18 to TRBJ2-7, with D possibly TRBD1 on 5 matching bases. CDR3 length equals 14 residues. Germline V gene data show CDR1 as KGHSH and CDR2 as LQKENI. V lost 2 bases and J 1 base, leaving 9 bases between the germline ends. The CDR3 region has the DNA TGTGCCAGCTCACCAGACAGACGATCCTACGAGCAGTACTTC. Translation gives CASSPDRRSYEQYF.

The genes are TRBV18 and TRBJ2-1; maybe TRBD2 (6 bases). The CDR3 has 13 amino acids. V lost 5 bases and J lost 9, with 14 bases in between. Germline V CDR1 and CDR2: KGHSH, LQKENI. The CDR3 coding sequence is TGTGCCAGCTCAGCTTCTAGCGAGGGTGAGCAGTTCTTC. Amino acid sequence: CASSASSEGEQFF.

This sequence joins TRBV7-9 and TRBJ2-1, with no clear D. Germline CDR1 and CDR2: SEHNR and FQNEAQ (reference sequence). The CDR3 spans 12 residues. The V end lost 2 bases, the J end lost 8 bases, and 7 bases lay between the germline ends. CDR3 nucleotides: TGTGCCAGCAGCTTAAAACGGGATGAGCAGTTCTTC. Translating it yields CASSLKRDEQFF.

The chain couples TRBV7-6 to TRBJ2-3; 9 bases map to TRBD2. The CDR3 covers 17 residues. J was trimmed by 3 bases and V by 5 bases; bases with no gene match: 12. CDR1 and CDR2 from the germline V gene are SGHVS and FNYEAQ. The CDR3: CASSLFGAGGLTDTQYF. The DNA for the CDR3 is TGTGCCAGCAGCCTCTTCGGGGCGGGGGGGTTGACAGATACGCAGTATTTT.

The chain carries TRBV19 and TRBJ2-7, with 10 bases aligning to TRBD2. The trim removed 3 bases at V and 2 bases at J, leaving 4 bases unmatched. Germline V gene data show CDR1 as LNHDA and CDR2 as SQIVND (reference sequence). This CDR3 is built from 15 residues. This chain's CDR3 is CASSMASGSPYEQYF. For the CDR3, the DNA is TGTGCCAGTAGTATGGCTAGCGGGAGCCCCTACGAGCAGTACTTC.

V usage is TRBV29-1 and J usage is TRBJ1-1, with 7 bases fitting TRBD1. The CDR3 length is 14 residues. The J segment lost 4 bases and the V segment lost 4 bases, leaving 9 bases of the junction unmatched. CDR1 is SQVTM, CDR2 ANQGSEA, per germline. CDR3 DNA sequence: TGCAGCGTTGGGGGGACAGATTGGGGCACTGAAGCTTTCTTT. Its translation: CSVGGTDWGTEAFF.

The chain is built from TRBV7-6 and TRBJ2-7; 7 positions agree with TRBD1. The length of the CDR3 is 16 residues. Per the germline V gene, CDR1 is SGHVS and CDR2 is FNYEAQ. V dropped 5 bases and J dropped 0; count of bases not matched to a gene: 10. CDR3 bases: TGTGCCAGCAGCAACCAGGACAGGACGAGCTCCTACGAGCAGTACTTC. It translates to CASSNQDRTSSYEQYF. The full variable domain, completed using reference TRBV7-6 and TRBJ2-7, is GAGVSQSPRYKVTKRGQDVALRCDPISGHVSLYWYRQALGQGPEFLTYFNYEAQQDKSGLPNDRFSAERPEGSISTLTIQRTEQRDSAMYRCASSNQDRTSSYEQYFGPGTRLTVT.

The gene calls are TRBV28 and TRBJ1-4, with 7 bases lining up with TRBD1. Germline V CDR1 and CDR2: MDHEN, SYDVKM. The ends lost 7 bases at V and 0 bases at J; junction bases unmatched: 5. The CDR3 contains 15 residues. The CDR3 nucleotides are TGTGCCAGCAAGAGGACAGGTACAACTAATGAAAAACTGTTTTTT. Its protein product is CASKRTGTTNEKLFF.

This chain uses TRBV18 with TRBJ2-7; 8 nucleotides match TRBD1. J gave up 5 bases and V 4 bases, and 7 bases lay outside the gene matches. This CDR3 is built from 14 residues. CDR1 is KGHSH, CDR2 LQKENI, per germline. CDR3 nucleotides: TGTGCCAGCTCACAGAGGACAGGGATCCACGAGCAGTACTTC. As protein: CASSQRTGIHEQYF.

This rearrangement joins TRBV5-1 to TRBJ1-4, with TRBD1 matching 11 bases. Germline-derived CDR1 and CDR2 are SGHRS and YFSETQ. V lost 0 bases, J lost 6 bases, and 1 base stayed unmatched. The CDR3 totals 15 residues. The CDR3 here is CASSLGTGGDEKLFF. The CDR3, as DNA: TGCGCCAGCAGCTTGGGGACAGGGGGCGATGAAAAACTGTTTTTT.

As DNA, the CDR3 is TGTGCCAGCAGCTTAACACGGACAGGAGACTATGGCTACACCTTC. Amino acid sequence: CASSLTRTGDYGYTF. The chain joins TRBV7-9 to TRBJ1-2, with TRBD1 identical over 7 bases. J was trimmed by 3 bases and V by 2 bases; bases with no gene match: 6. The CDR3 has 15 amino acids. Germline CDR1 is SEHNR and CDR2 is FQNEAQ (reference sequence).

This chain joins TRBV18 and TRBJ2-2; tentatively, D is TRBD2 (6 bases). This CDR3 is built from 17 residues. Germline V gene sequence: CDR1 KGHSH, CDR2 LQKENI. The V and J ends lost 5 bases and 4 bases respectively, with 20 bases between them. CDR3 sequence reads: CASSAGMAASVTGELFF. The CDR3 DNA follows: TGTGCCAGCTCAGCAGGGATGGCAGCTAGCGTCACCGGGGAGCTGTTTTTT.

This chain links TRBV14 with TRBJ1-1, with D unclear. The CDR3 is made up of 15 amino acids. The germline V and J ends were trimmed by 1 base and 4 bases, with 13 bases remaining between them. Germline lookup yields CDR1 SGHDN and CDR2 FVKESK. This CDR3 reads CASSQVGDGSTEAFF. CDR3 bases: TGTGCCAGCAGCCAAGTCGGGGATGGTAGCACTGAAGCTTTCTTT.

This chain links TRBV11-2 with TRBJ1-3; D is unclear. CDR1 SGHAT and CDR2 FQNNGV come from the germline V gene. V was cut by 1 base and J by 0 bases, with 10 bases left in between. The CDR3 is 16 residues long. The DNA of the CDR3 is TGTGCCAGCAGCTTAGTTCCTTTTAGCTCTGGAAACACCATATATTTT. As protein: CASSLVPFSSGNTIYF.

The rearrangement links TRBV2 to TRBJ2-1; 7 bases fit TRBD1. The CDR3 is 14 residues long. Germline V CDR1 and CDR2: SNHLY, FYNNEI. The junction had 3 bases not matched to a gene; V was cut back by 7 bases and J by 0 bases. The CDR3 DNA is TGTGCCAGCACCGGACAGGCCTCCTACAATGAGCAGTTCTTC. Encoded protein: CASTGQASYNEQFF.

CDR3 DNA sequence: TGTGCCAGCAGCTTCGGAGGGGCGTCTGGAAACACCATATATTTT. It is translated as CASSFGGASGNTIYF. This chain links TRBV7-9 with TRBJ1-3, with TRBD1 as a possible D gene (5 bases). Trimming pared 3 bases from V and 1 base from J, leaving 10 bases between. The CDR3 length is 15 residues. Germline V lookup: CDR1 SEHNR, CDR2 FQNEAQ (reference sequence).

The chain recombines TRBV9 with TRBJ1-1; the D is unclear. The V end lost 0 bases, the J end lost 0 bases, and 6 bases lay between the germline ends. Per germline, CDR1 SGDLS and CDR2 YYNGEE. The CDR3 is 14 amino acids. The CDR3 loop reads CASSVGRMNTEAFF. The CDR3 DNA follows: TGTGCCAGCAGCGTAGGCAGGATGAACACTGAAGCTTTCTTT. Complete variable domain (other parts from reference TRBV9 and TRBJ1-1): DSGVTQTPKHLITATGQRVTLRCSPRSGDLSVYWYQQSLDQGLQFLIQYYNGEERAKGNILERFSAQQFPDLHSELNLSSLELGDSALYFCASSVGRMNTEAFFGQGTRLTVV.